These 29 T cell receptor beta chains share one sample of origin, sequenced in a study of cytomegalovirus exposure and HLA in healthy donors (dated by TCRdb to 2016 to 2017). Libraries were made using the immunoSEQ multiplex PCR assay. A mixture of 60 forward primers for TCR Vbeta segments and 13 reverse primers for TCR Jbeta segments was used in the multiplex PCR. Drawn from immuneACCESS, this table holds only the in-frame rearrangements with V and J called that TCRdb kept. Clones are partly lost; checked studies trace under half to an unresolved V gene and leave the rest unexplained. In all, the sample holds hundreds of thousands of clones, and 60% to 85% of those were seen once. The ten largest clones represent around 15% of the sample. Sequencing input: PBMCs. The origin of the receptors is a man aged 35 to 55 in good health and CMV-seronegative.

The chain is built from TRBV14 and TRBJ2-1; D perhaps matches TRBD1 (5 bases). This CDR3 has 12 residues. Between the trimmed V and J ends, which lost 3 bases and 8 bases, there was a span of 8 bases. In germline, CDR1 is SGHDN, CDR2 FVKESK. The DNA of the CDR3 is TGTGCCAGCAGCCAGTCAGGGTATGAGCAGTTCTTC. Its translation: CASSQSGYEQFF. The full variable domain, in which reference TRBV14 and TRBJ2-1 provide the parts outside the CDR3, is EAGVTQFPSHSVIEKGQTVTLRCDPISGHDNLYWYRRVMGKEIKFLLHFVKESKQDESGMPNNRFLAERTGGTYSTLKVQPAELEDSGVYFCASSQSGYEQFFGPGTRLTVL.

The V gene is TRBV29-1, the J gene TRBJ1-2; D is possibly TRBD1 (5 bases). With 5 bases removed from V and 3 bases from J, the gap between germline ends came to 13 bases. Germline V CDR1 and CDR2: SQVTM, ANQGSEA. The CDR3 runs to 13 residues. The CDR3 sequence is CSVSQGFDYGYTF. CDR3 bases: TGCAGCGTTTCCCAGGGCTTTGACTATGGCTACACCTTC.

The chain couples TRBV4-1 to TRBJ2-2; 11 bases line up with TRBD1. Germline V CDR1 and CDR2: MGHRA, YSYEKL. This CDR3 spans 16 amino acids. Trimming at V came to 1 base and at J to 9 bases, leaving 7 bases not matched to a gene. The CDR3 nucleotides read TGCGCCAGCAGCCAAGGAGTGGACAGGGGGCGCCGGGAGCTGTTTTTT. This encodes CASSQGVDRGRRELFF.

J is TRBJ1-2 and V is TRBV18, with 9 bases that match TRBD1. Germline assignment: CDR1 KGHSH and CDR2 LQKENI. V lost 5 bases and J lost 5; bases outside the gene matches: 6. The CDR3 contains 14 residues. The CDR3, as DNA: TGTGCCAGCTCATCTGAGACAGGGGGATATGGCTACACCTTC. It specifies CASSSETGGYGYTF.

The chain uses TRBV28 and TRBJ1-2; 8 bases align to TRBD1. This CDR3 has 14 amino acids. J was trimmed by 8 bases and V by 3 bases; bases with no gene match: 8. CDR1 and CDR2 from the germline V gene are MDHEN and SYDVKM. DNA of the CDR3: TGTGCCAGCAGTTTTCCGGACAGGGCGGGAGGCTACACCTTC. This codes for CASSFPDRAGGYTF.

The chain employs TRBV5-6 and TRBJ2-7, with D possibly TRBD2 on 7 matching bases. V was trimmed by 2 bases and J by 3 bases, leaving 12 bases between them. Germline CDR1 is SGHDT and CDR2 is YYEEEE. The length of the CDR3 is 14 residues. CDR3 amino acids: CASSLKGGIYEQYF. The CDR3 nucleotides are TGTGCCAGCAGCTTAAAGGGGGGGATCTACGAGCAGTACTTC.

J is TRBJ2-5 and V is TRBV5-1; 7 bases map to TRBD1. CDR3 length: 13 residues. V dropped 4 bases and J dropped 2; count of bases not matched to a gene: 2. Germline V gives CDR1 SGHRS, CDR2 YFSETQ. The CDR3 nucleotides are TGCGCCAGCAGCGTGGGACAGCAAGAGACCCAGTACTTC. This gives the protein CASSVGQQETQYF.

The CDR3 coding sequence is TGTGCCAGCAGCTTATCTCGGGGGGGGACGAACACTGAAGCTTTCTTT. Its protein is CASSLSRGGTNTEAFF. The V and J genes are TRBV11-3 and TRBJ1-1; D possibly corresponds to TRBD1 (5 bases). Trimming left V 2 bases short and J 1 base short, with 14 bases between. The CDR3 is 16 residues long. Germline assignment: CDR1 SGHNT and CDR2 YENEEA.

By share, this clone ranks as medium-sized. The V gene is TRBV13, the J gene TRBJ2-1, with 15 bases aligning to TRBD2. The germline gives CDR1 PRHDT, CDR2 FYEKMQ (reference sequence). J gave up 10 bases and V 8 bases, and 12 bases lay outside the gene matches. CDR3 length: 16 residues. CDR3 sequence (DNA): TGTGCCAGCGACCTGTGGACTAGCGGGAGGGGTGCGGAGCAGTTCTTC. Translating gives CASDLWTSGRGAEQFF.

The chain recombines TRBV5-8 with TRBJ2-7, with 7 bases lining up with TRBD2. Germline loops: CDR1 SGHTS, CDR2 YDEGEE. CDR3 length: 13 residues. The V and J ends lost 1 base and 4 bases, in that order; junction bases with no gene match: 2. CDR3 amino acids: CASSLWGGYEQYF. The CDR3 nucleotides are TGTGCCAGCAGCTTGTGGGGGGGGTACGAGCAGTACTTC.

This chain uses TRBV4-3 with TRBJ2-3; the D gene is possibly TRBD1 (5 bases). From germline, CDR1 is LGHNA and CDR2 YSLEER. The CDR3 is 16 residues long. V lost 0 bases and J 3 bases, leaving 13 bases between the germline ends. As DNA, the CDR3 is TGCGCCAGCAGCCAAGAACAAAGGGGCTTGACAGATACGCAGTATTTT. It encodes CASSQEQRGLTDTQYF.

The chain employs TRBV9 and TRBJ1-3; the D gene is possibly TRBD1 (6 bases). The germline V and J ends were trimmed by 1 base and 4 bases, with 15 bases remaining between them. CDR1 is SGDLS, CDR2 YYNGEE, per germline. The CDR3 length is 16 residues. The CDR3 nucleotides read TGTGCCAGCAGCGTAAGTCCTACAGGGAACGGAAACACCATATATTTT. This gives the protein CASSVSPTGNGNTIYF.

A single count supports this clone. The rearrangement links TRBV4-2 to TRBJ2-1, with 10 bases matching TRBD1. J gave up 6 bases and V 0 bases, and 2 bases lay outside the gene matches. The CDR3 sequence is 15 residues long. CDR1 is LGHNA and CDR2 is YNFKEQ in the germline V gene. The CDR3: CASSQEGQGTNEQFF. The CDR3 DNA follows: TGTGCCAGCAGCCAAGAGGGACAGGGGACCAATGAGCAGTTCTTC.

The chain carries TRBV19 and TRBJ1-4, with D perhaps TRBD1 (6 bases). The V gene lost 5 bases and the J gene lost 4 bases, with 11 bases spanning the gap. The CDR3 contains 14 residues. Germline CDR1 and CDR2: LNHDA and SQIVND (reference sequence). In nucleotides, the CDR3 is TGTGCCAGTAGTGGGGGACAAGATAATGAAAAACTGTTTTTT. It codes for CASSGGQDNEKLFF. Full variable domain (remainder filled in from reference TRBV19 and TRBJ1-4): DGGITQSPKYLFRKEGQNVTLSCEQNLNHDAMYWYRQDPGQGLRLIYYSQIVNDFQKGDIAEGYSVSREKKESFPLTVTSAQKNPTAFYLCASSGGQDNEKLFFGSGTQLSVL.

The chain is built from TRBV27 and TRBJ2-7; TRBD2 matches at 7 bases. Trimming took 8 bases from V and 2 from J; bases not matched to a gene: 12. This CDR3 contains 15 residues. Germline assignment: CDR1 MNHEY and CDR2 SMNVEV (reference sequence). CDR3 protein: CASRLGAGAPYEQYF. The CDR3 DNA is TGTGCCAGCCGCCTCGGGGCGGGAGCCCCCTACGAGCAGTACTTC.

The J gene is TRBJ2-1, the V gene TRBV7-3; D might be TRBD2 (5 bases). Germline CDR1 and CDR2: SGHTA and FQGTGA. The germline V and J ends were trimmed by 3 bases and 4 bases, with 7 bases remaining between them. This CDR3 has 13 amino acids. CDR3: CASSFPGYNEQFF. In DNA form, the CDR3 reads TGTGCCAGCAGCTTTCCGGGATACAATGAGCAGTTCTTC. Supplemented by reference TRBV7-3 and TRBJ2-1, the full variable domain reads GAGVSQTPSNKVTEKGKYVELRCDPISGHTALYWYRQSLGQGPEFLIYFQGTGAADDSGLPNDRFFAVRPEGSVSTLKIQRTERGDSAVYLCASSFPGYNEQFFGPGTRLTVL.

CDR3: CASRDQGAGNSPLHF. In nucleotides, the CDR3 is TGTGCCAGCAGGGATCAGGGGGCCGGTAATTCACCCCTCCACTTT. V is TRBV6-1 and J is TRBJ1-6; 8 positions agree with TRBD1. The ends lost 6 bases at V and 6 bases at J; junction bases unmatched: 7. In germline, CDR1 is MNHNS, CDR2 SASEGT. This CDR3 has 15 residues.

This clone was recorded a few times. The rearrangement uses TRBV28 and TRBJ2-7, with D perhaps matching TRBD2 (7 bases). This CDR3 is built from 12 residues. Deletions cut 10 bases from V and 6 bases from J, with 16 bases between. Germline V gene data show CDR1 as MDHEN and CDR2 as SYDVKM. The chain's CDR3 is CATARGGGEQYF. DNA for the CDR3: TGTGCCACCGCGAGGGGAGGGGGCGAGCAGTACTTC.

V is TRBV2 and J is TRBJ2-3, with TRBD1 matching 7 bases. The CDR3 has 15 amino acids. The junction had 7 bases not matched to a gene; V was cut back by 0 bases and J by 7 bases. Germline V gene lookup returns CDR1 SNHLY and CDR2 FYNNEI. The CDR3 sequence: CASSEAQGERNTQYF. The CDR3 nucleotides are TGTGCCAGCAGTGAAGCGCAGGGGGAGCGAAATACGCAGTATTTT.

This chain uses TRBV2 with TRBJ2-7; TRBD1 aligns across 7 bases. Looked up from germline, CDR1 is SNHLY and CDR2 is FYNNEI. Trimming cost V 7 bases and J 0 bases; bases outside gene matches: 3. The CDR3 sequence is 13 residues long. The CDR3 DNA is TGTGCCAGCACCCGGGACAGCTCCTACGAGCAGTACTTC. This sequence encodes CASTRDSSYEQYF. Complete variable domain (other parts from reference TRBV2 and TRBJ2-7): EPEVTQTPSHQVTQMGQEVILRCVPISNHLYFYWYRQILGQKVEFLVSFYNNEISEKSEIFDDQFSVERPDGSNFTLKIRSTKLEDSAMYFCASTRDSSYEQYFGPGTRLTVT.

The V and J genes are TRBV7-2 and TRBJ2-2; TRBD1 matches at 7 bases. The CDR3 length is 12 residues. The V and J ends lost 9 bases and 6 bases, in that order; junction bases with no gene match: 4. Germline-derived CDR1 and CDR2 are SGHTA and FQGNSA. CDR3 residues: CASNTGAGELFF. CDR3 coding DNA: TGTGCCAGTAATACAGGGGCCGGGGAGCTGTTTTTT.

The chain combines TRBV6-6 with TRBJ2-1; 7 bases are shared with TRBD2. Germline V lookup: CDR1 MNHNY, CDR2 SVGAGI (reference sequence). The length of the CDR3 is 14 residues. V lost 6 bases to trimming and J lost 0 bases; unmatched junction nucleotides: 2. CDR3 in DNA: TGTGCCAGCAGAGCGGGGAGCTCCTACAATGAGCAGTTCTTC. It yields the protein CASRAGSSYNEQFF.

This chain links TRBV6-6 with TRBJ2-1; 10 bases align to TRBD2. The CDR3 consists of 16 residues. V lost 0 bases, J lost 5 bases, and 4 bases stayed unmatched. Per the germline V gene, CDR1 is MNHNY and CDR2 is SVGAGI (reference sequence). The DNA for the CDR3 is TGTGCCAGCAGTTACTCCCTAGCGGGGGCCAACAATGAGCAGTTCTTC. It specifies CASSYSLAGANNEQFF.

The sample holds a few counts of this clone. The V call is TRBV19, the J call TRBJ1-5; D is unclear. The germline V gene encodes CDR1 LNHDA and CDR2 SQIVND (reference sequence). This CDR3 is built from 13 residues. The V end was cut by 1 base, the J end by 5 bases, with 6 bases between. CDR3 protein: CASSIALHQPQHF. The CDR3, as DNA: TGTGCCAGTAGTATAGCCCTACATCAGCCCCAGCATTTT.

V gene TRBV10-3 combines with J gene TRBJ2-7; a possible D gene is TRBD2 (6 bases). V shed 7 bases and J shed 0 bases, with 10 bases lying between them. CDR1 is ENHRY and CDR2 is SYGVKD in the germline V gene. This CDR3 comprises 13 residues. The CDR3 sequence: CAITQGGSYEQYF. DNA of the CDR3: TGTGCCATCACTCAGGGAGGCTCCTACGAGCAGTACTTC.

This clone was observed a handful of times. The chain combines TRBV4-1 with TRBJ1-1; no clear D gene. This CDR3 contains 14 residues. Germline V gene sequence: CDR1 MGHRA, CDR2 YSYEKL. Trimming cost V 0 bases and J 5 bases, with 10 bases left between them. CDR3 DNA: TGCGCCAGCAGCCAAGACGAGGCTGGAACTGAAGCTTTCTTT. Protein product: CASSQDEAGTEAFF.

The chain joins TRBV9 to TRBJ2-7, with D perhaps matching TRBD2 (6 bases). CDR1 and CDR2 from the germline V gene are SGDLS and YYNGEE. Trimming removed 4 bases at V and 7 bases at J, with 21 bases between. The CDR3 runs 15 residues. The CDR3 is CASSPRLGQGLEQYF. As DNA, the CDR3 is TGTGCCAGCAGCCCCCGTTTAGGGCAGGGACTGGAGCAGTACTTC.

The rearrangement links TRBV7-2 to TRBJ2-7; D is possibly TRBD1 (6 bases). In germline, CDR1 is SGHTA, CDR2 FQGNSA. V lost 3 bases and J 9 bases, leaving 12 bases between the germline ends. The CDR3 has 12 amino acids. For the CDR3, the DNA is TGTGCCAGCAGCTTCCAGGGGTCGGGGCAGTACTTC. It specifies CASSFQGSGQYF. The whole variable domain, filled in from reference TRBV7-2 and TRBJ2-7, reads GAGVSQSPSNKVTEKGKDVELRCDPISGHTALYWYRQSLGQGLEFLIYFQGNSAPDKSGLPSDRFSAERTGGSVSTLTIQRTQQEDSAVYLCASSFQGSGQYFGPGTRLTVT.

The chain employs TRBV19 and TRBJ1-2; no clear D. V was clipped by 7 bases and J by 6 bases, with 18 bases between them. The CDR3 is 14 amino acids. Germline values: CDR1 LNHDA, CDR2 SQIVND (reference sequence). The CDR3 loop reads CASTPRPTENGYTF. Written as DNA, the CDR3 is TGTGCCAGTACCCCCCGACCGACTGAGAATGGCTACACCTTC.